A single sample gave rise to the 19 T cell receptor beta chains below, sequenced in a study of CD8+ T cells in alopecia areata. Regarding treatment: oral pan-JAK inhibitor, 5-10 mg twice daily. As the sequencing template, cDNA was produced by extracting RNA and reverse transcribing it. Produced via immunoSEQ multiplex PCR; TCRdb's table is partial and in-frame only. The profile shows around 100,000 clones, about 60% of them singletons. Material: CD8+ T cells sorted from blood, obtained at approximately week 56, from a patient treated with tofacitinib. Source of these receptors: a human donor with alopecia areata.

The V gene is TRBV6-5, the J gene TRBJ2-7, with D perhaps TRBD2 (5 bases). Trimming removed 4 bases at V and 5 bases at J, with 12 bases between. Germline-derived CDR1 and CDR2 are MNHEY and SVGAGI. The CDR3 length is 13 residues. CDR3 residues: CASSSSGVHEQYF. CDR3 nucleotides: TGTGCCAGCAGTTCTTCCGGGGTCCACGAGCAGTACTTC.

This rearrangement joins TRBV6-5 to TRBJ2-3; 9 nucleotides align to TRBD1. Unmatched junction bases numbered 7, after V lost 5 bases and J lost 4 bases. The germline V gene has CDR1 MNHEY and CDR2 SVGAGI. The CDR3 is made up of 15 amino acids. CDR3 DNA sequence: TGTGCCAGCAGTGGACAGGGGTTTACCTCAGATACGCAGTATTTT. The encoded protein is CASSGQGFTSDTQYF.

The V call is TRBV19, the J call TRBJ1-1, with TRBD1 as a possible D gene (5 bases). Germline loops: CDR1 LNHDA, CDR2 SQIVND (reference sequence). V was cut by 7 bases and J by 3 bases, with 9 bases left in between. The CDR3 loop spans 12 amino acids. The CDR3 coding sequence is TGTGCCAGTACCGAGGGGTACACTGAAGCTTTCTTT. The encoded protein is CASTEGYTEAFF.

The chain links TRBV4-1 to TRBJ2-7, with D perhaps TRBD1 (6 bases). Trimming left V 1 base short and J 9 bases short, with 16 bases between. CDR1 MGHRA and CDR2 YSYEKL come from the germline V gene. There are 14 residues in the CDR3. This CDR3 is CASSQVSDRRLQYF. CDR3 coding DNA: TGCGCCAGCAGCCAAGTTTCGGACAGAAGGCTGCAGTACTTC.

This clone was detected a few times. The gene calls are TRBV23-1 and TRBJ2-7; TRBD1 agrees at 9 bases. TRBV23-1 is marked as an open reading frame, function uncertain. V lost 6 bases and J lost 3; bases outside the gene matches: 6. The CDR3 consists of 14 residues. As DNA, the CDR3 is TGCGCCAGCAGCCTTCGGGACAGGGACTACGAGCAGTACTTC. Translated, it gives CASSLRDRDYEQYF.

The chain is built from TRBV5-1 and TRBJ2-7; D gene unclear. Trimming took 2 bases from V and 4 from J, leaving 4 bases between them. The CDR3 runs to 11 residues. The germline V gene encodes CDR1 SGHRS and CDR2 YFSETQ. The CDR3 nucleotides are TGCGCCAGCAGCTTTGGGTACGAGCAGTACTTC. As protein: CASSFGYEQYF.

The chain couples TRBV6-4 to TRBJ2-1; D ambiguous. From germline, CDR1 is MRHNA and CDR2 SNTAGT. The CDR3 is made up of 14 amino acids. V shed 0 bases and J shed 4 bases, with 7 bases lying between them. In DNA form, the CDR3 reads TGTGCCAGCAGTGACTCGTTTGGTTACAATGAGCAGTTCTTC. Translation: CASSDSFGYNEQFF.

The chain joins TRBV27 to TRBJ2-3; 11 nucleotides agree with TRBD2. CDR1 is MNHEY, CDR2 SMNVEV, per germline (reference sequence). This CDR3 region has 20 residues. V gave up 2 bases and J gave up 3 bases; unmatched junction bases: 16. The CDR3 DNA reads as TGTGCCAGCAGTTTAGATCCTAGCGGGGGGCGTCACTCAATTACAGATACGCAGTATTTT. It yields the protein CASSLDPSGGRHSITDTQYF.

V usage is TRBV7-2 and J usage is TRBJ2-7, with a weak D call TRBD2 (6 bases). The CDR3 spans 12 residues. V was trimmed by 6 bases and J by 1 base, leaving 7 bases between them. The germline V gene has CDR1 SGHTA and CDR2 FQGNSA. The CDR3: CASRRGSYEQYF. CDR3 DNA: TGTGCCAGCAGGCGGGGTTCCTACGAGCAGTACTTC.

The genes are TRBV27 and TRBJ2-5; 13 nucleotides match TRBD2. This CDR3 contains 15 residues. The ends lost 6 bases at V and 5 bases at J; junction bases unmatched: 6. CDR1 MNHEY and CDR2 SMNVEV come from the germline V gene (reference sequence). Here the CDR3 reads CASSVLAGGPETQYF. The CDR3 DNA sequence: TGTGCCAGCAGCGTACTAGCGGGGGGGCCCGAGACCCAGTACTTC.

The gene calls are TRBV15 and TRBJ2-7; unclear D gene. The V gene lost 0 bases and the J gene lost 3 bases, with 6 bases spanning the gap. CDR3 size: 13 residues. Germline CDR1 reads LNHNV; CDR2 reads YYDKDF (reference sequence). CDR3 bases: TGTGCCACCAGCAGAGATCTGGGCTACGAGCAGTACTTC. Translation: CATSRDLGYEQYF. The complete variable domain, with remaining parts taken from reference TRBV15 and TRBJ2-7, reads DAMVIQNPRYQVTQFGKPVTLSCSQTLNHNVMYWYQQKSSQAPKLLFHYYDKDFNNEADTPDNFQSRRPNTSFCFLDIRSPGLGDTAMYLCATSRDLGYEQYFGPGTRLTVT.

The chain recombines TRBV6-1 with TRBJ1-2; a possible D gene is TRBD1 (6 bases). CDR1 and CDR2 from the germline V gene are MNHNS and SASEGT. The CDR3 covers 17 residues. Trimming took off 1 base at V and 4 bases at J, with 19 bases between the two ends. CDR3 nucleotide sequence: TGTGCCAGCAGTGAAGTGGGAATAAAGACAGGCCCCTATGGCTACACCTTC. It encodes CASSEVGIKTGPYGYTF.

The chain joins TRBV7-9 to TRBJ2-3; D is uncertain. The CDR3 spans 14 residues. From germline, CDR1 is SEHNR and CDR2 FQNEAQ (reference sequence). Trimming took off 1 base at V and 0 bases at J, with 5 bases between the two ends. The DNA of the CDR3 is TGTGCCAGCAGCTTAGAGCTTAGCACAGATACGCAGTATTTT. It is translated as CASSLELSTDTQYF.

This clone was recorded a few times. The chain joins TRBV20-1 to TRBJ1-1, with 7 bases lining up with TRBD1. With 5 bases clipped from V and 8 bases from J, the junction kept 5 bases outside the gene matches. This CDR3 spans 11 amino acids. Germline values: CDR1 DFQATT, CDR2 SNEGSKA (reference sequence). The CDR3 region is CSAPQGVEAFF. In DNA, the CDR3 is TGCAGTGCTCCTCAGGGGGTCGAAGCTTTCTTT.

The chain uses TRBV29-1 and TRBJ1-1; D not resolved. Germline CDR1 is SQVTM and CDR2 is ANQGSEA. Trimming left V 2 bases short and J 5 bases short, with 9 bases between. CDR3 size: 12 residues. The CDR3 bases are TGCAGCGTTGAACAAGGGTTTACTGAAGCTTTCTTT. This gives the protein CSVEQGFTEAFF. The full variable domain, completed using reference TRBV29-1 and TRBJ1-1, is SAVISQKPSRDICQRGTSLTIQCQVDSQVTMMFWYRQQPGQSLTLIATANQGSEATYESGFVIDKFPISRPNLTFSTLTVSNMSPEDSSIYLCSVEQGFTEAFFGQGTRLTVV.

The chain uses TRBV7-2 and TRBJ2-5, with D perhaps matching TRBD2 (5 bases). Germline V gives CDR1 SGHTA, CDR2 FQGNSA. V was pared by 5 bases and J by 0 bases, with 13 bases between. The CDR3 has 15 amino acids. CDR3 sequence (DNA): TGTGCCAGCAGCCCGGGGTCTGGGTACCAAGAGACCCAGTACTTC. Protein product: CASSPGSGYQETQYF.

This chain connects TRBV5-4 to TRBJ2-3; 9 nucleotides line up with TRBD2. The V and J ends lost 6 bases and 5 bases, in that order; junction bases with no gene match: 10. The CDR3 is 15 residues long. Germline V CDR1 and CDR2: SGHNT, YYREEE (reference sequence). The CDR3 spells CASNIAGALGDTQYF. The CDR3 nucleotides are TGTGCCAGCAATATAGCGGGGGCTCTCGGAGATACGCAGTATTTT.

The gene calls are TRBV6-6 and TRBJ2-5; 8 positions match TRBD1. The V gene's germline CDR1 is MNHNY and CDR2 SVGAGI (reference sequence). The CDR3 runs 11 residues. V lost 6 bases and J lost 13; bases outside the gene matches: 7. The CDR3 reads CASRPGTGLYF. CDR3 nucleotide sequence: TGTGCCAGCAGGCCCGGGACAGGACTGTACTTC.

CDR3 amino acids: CASSADGYNEQFF. As DNA, the CDR3 is TGTGCCAGCAGCGCGGACGGGTACAATGAGCAGTTCTTC. The V and J genes are TRBV28 and TRBJ2-1; D not resolved. V lost 6 bases and J lost 4, with 10 bases in between. CDR3 size: 13 residues. From germline, CDR1 is MDHEN and CDR2 SYDVKM. The whole variable domain, filled in from reference TRBV28 and TRBJ2-1, reads DVKVTQSSRYLVKRTGEKVFLECVQDMDHENMFWYRQDPGLGLRLIYFSYDVKMKEKGDIPEGYSVSREKKERFSLILESASTNQTSMYLCASSADGYNEQFFGPGTRLTVL.